One and the same sample provided the 12 T cell receptor beta chains below, sequenced in a study of cytomegalovirus exposure and HLA in healthy donors. Primers for the PCR totalled 60 Vbeta and 13 Jbeta. Produced via immunoSEQ multiplex PCR; TCRdb's table is partial and in-frame only. This sample's clone table lists around 63,000 clones. The sample consisted of PBMCs. The receptors were sampled from a woman younger than 45 in good health and CMV-seronegative.

The chain couples TRBV5-4 to TRBJ2-7; 9 bases align to TRBD2. The CDR3 consists of 14 residues. The V and J ends lost 3 bases and 0 bases, in that order; junction bases with no gene match: 1. In germline, CDR1 is SGHNT, CDR2 YYREEE (reference sequence). CDR3 coding DNA: TGTGCCAGCAGCTCTAGCGGGACCTCCTACGAGCAGTACTTC. Translating it yields CASSSSGTSYEQYF.

J is TRBJ2-1 and V is TRBV19; 13 bases agree with TRBD2. From germline, CDR1 is LNHDA and CDR2 SQIVND (reference sequence). V lost 5 bases, J lost 2 bases, and 6 bases stayed unmatched. The CDR3 is 17 amino acids. CDR3 amino acids: CASSVGLAGVTYNEQFF. CDR3 nucleotide sequence: TGTGCCAGTAGTGTCGGACTAGCGGGGGTGACCTACAATGAGCAGTTCTTC.

The J gene is TRBJ1-2, the V gene TRBV28; 7 bases are a match to TRBD1. J lost 4 bases, V lost 6 bases, and 14 bases had no gene match. This CDR3 comprises 16 residues. CDR1 is MDHEN, CDR2 SYDVKM, per germline. CDR3: CASRLADRASSYGYTF. CDR3 sequence (DNA): TGTGCCAGCAGACTGGCCGACAGGGCGTCAAGCTATGGCTACACCTTC.

The chain employs TRBV19 and TRBJ1-1; weak D call: TRBD1 (5 bases). Germline-derived CDR1 and CDR2 are LNHDA and SQIVND (reference sequence). Trimming stripped 3 bases from V and 5 bases from J, with 10 bases between. The CDR3 length is 13 residues. The CDR3 DNA reads as TGTGCCAGTAGTATCGGGGGTAGTACTGAAGCTTTCTTT. Amino acids: CASSIGGSTEAFF. The whole variable domain, remainder taken from reference TRBV19 and TRBJ1-1, is DGGITQSPKYLFRKEGQNVTLSCEQNLNHDAMYWYRQDPGQGLRLIYYSQIVNDFQKGDIAEGYSVSREKKESFPLTVTSAQKNPTAFYLCASSIGGSTEAFFGQGTRLTVV.

The chain links TRBV7-2 to TRBJ2-7; 12 bases map to TRBD2. The CDR3 runs 14 residues. J gave up 4 bases and V 7 bases, and 5 bases lay outside the gene matches. CDR1 and CDR2 from the germline V gene are SGHTA and FQGNSA. The CDR3 DNA sequence: TGTGCCAGCACAGGGACTAGCGGGCCGTACGAGCAGTACTTC. Translated: CASTGTSGPYEQYF.

Remarks on this clone: Relative to the germline gene, one junction end is altered; a read error may explain this. The chain is built from TRBV6-5 and TRBJ2-5, with D possibly TRBD2 on 7 matching bases. Germline V lookup: CDR1 MNHEY, CDR2 SVGAGI. The CDR3 is made up of 15 amino acids. CDR3 sequence (DNA): TGTGCCAGCAGTTACGATCCGGGGGCGGGAGAGAACCAGTACTTC. Translated, it gives CASSYDPGAGENQYF.

The chain carries TRBV28 and TRBJ1-4; unclear D gene. Germline V CDR1 and CDR2: MDHEN, SYDVKM. CDR3 size: 11 residues. Trimming took 6 bases from V and 6 from J, leaving 5 bases between them. CDR3 DNA sequence: TGTGCCAGCAGCCCCGATGAAAAACTGTTTTTT. Protein: CASSPDEKLFF.

V is TRBV19 and J is TRBJ2-7, with D unresolved. The CDR3 length is 14 residues. Per the germline V gene, CDR1 is LNHDA and CDR2 is SQIVND (reference sequence). V shed 3 bases and J shed 7 bases, with 16 bases lying between them. CDR3 DNA: TGTGCCAGTAGTATTGAGACAAATGGCTTGGAGCAGTACTTC. It codes for CASSIETNGLEQYF.

V and J are TRBV5-8 and TRBJ2-7, with unresolved D. Trimming removed 6 bases at V and 0 bases at J, with 13 bases between. Germline V CDR1 and CDR2: SGHTS, YDEGEE. The CDR3 spans 14 residues. The CDR3 nucleotides are TGTGCCAGCACCCTCCCGGTATACTCCTACGAGCAGTACTTC. Amino acids: CASTLPVYSYEQYF.

The rearrangement uses TRBV15 and TRBJ2-7; D gene uncertain. Germline V gene lookup returns CDR1 LNHNV and CDR2 YYDKDF (reference sequence). The CDR3 is made up of 13 amino acids. Trimming shortened V by 1 base and J by 3 bases, and 7 bases separated the two germline ends. The CDR3 spells CATSRGQDYEQYF. The CDR3 bases are TGTGCCACCAGCAGAGGGCAGGACTACGAGCAGTACTTC.

The CDR3: CASSLGQGNTEAFF. The CDR3 nucleotides are TGTGCCAGCAGCTTGGGACAGGGGAACACTGAAGCTTTCTTT. V usage is TRBV7-3 and J usage is TRBJ1-1; 9 positions agree with TRBD1. The V gene end was trimmed by 3 bases and the J gene end by 1 base; junction bases not matched to a gene: 0. This CDR3 has 14 amino acids. Germline V gene sequence: CDR1 SGHTA, CDR2 FQGTGA.

The genes are TRBV28 and TRBJ2-1; D may be TRBD2 (5 bases). Trimming took off 7 bases at V and 1 base at J, with 11 bases between the two ends. Germline CDR1 MDHEN, CDR2 SYDVKM. The CDR3 sequence is 14 residues long. CDR3 nucleotide sequence: TGTGCCAGCAACCCAGCGGAGTCCTACAATGAGCAGTTCTTC. This sequence encodes CASNPAESYNEQFF.